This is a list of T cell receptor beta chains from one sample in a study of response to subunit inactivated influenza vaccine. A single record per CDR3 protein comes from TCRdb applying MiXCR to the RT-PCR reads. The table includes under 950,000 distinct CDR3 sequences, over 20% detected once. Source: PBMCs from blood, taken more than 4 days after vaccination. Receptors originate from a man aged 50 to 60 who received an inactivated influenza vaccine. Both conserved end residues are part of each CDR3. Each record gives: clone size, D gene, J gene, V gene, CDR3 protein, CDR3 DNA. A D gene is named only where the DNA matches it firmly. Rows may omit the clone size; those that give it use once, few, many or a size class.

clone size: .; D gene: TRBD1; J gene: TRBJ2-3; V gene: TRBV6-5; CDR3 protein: CASSSTNRGATDTQYF; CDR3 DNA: TGTGCCAGCAGTTCTACAAACAGGGGGGCTACAGATACGCAGTATTTT
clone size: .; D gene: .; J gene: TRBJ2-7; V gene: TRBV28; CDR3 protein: CASSLGFEAYF; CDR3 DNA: TGTGCCAGCAGTTTAGGGTTTGAGGCCTACTTC
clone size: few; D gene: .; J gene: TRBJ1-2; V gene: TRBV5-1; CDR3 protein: CASSAATANYGYTF; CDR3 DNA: TGCGCCAGCAGCGCTGCGACAGCTAACTATGGCTACACCTTC
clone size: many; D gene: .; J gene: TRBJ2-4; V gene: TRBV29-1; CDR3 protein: CSARGAGAKNIQYF; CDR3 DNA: TGCAGCGCCCGAGGGGCGGGCGCCAAAAACATTCAGTACTTC
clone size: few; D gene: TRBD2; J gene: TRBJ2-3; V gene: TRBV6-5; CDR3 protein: CASSLQRGGPDTQYF; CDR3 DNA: TGTGCCAGCAGTTTGCAGCGGGGGGGCCCAGATACGCAGTATTTT
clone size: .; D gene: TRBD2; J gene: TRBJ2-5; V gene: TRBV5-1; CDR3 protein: CASSLVGAERGDSGTQYF; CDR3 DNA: TGCGCCAGCAGCTTAGTAGGTGCCGAGCGGGGGGACTCGGGGACCCAGTACTTC
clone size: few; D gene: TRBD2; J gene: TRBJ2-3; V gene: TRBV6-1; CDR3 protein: CASSPSGGSDTQYF; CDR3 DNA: TGTGCCAGCAGTCCTAGCGGGGGGTCAGATACGCAGTATTTT
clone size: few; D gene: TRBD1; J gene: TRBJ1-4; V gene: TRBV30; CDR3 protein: CAWSRLDRVGEKLFF; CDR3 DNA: TGTGCCTGGAGCCGACTAGACAGGGTAGGGGAAAAACTGTTTTTT
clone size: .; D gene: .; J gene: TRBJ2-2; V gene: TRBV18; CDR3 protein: CASAPGANTGELFF; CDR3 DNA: TGTGCCAGCGCGCCGGGGGCCAACACCGGGGAGCTGTTTTTT
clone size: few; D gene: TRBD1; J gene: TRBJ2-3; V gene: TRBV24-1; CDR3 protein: CATSRQGAGTDTQYF; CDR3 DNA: TGTGCCACCTCAAGACAGGGGGCAGGGACAGATACGCAGTATTTT
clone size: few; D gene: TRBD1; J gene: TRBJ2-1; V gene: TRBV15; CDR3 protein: CATSVPDRVRYDEQFF; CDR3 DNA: TGTGCCACCAGCGTACCTGACAGGGTTCGGTACGATGAGCAGTTCTTC
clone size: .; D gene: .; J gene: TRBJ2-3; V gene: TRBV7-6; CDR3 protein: CASSSGDLSTDTQYF; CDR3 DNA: TGTGCCAGCAGCTCTGGGGACCTTAGCACAGATACGCAGTATTTT
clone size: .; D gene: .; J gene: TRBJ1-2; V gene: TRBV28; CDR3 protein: CASSLRSYGYTF; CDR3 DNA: TGTGCCAGCAGTTTACGGAGCTATGGCTACACCTTC
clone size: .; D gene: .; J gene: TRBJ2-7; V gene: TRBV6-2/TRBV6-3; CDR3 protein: CASSYNTGSSYEQYF; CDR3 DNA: TGTGCCAGCAGTTACAATACGGGGAGCTCCTACGAGCAGTACTTC
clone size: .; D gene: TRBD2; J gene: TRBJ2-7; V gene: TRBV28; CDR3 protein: CASSSGARQTWEQYF; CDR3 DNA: TGTGCCAGCAGCAGCGGGGCGCGTCAGACCTGGGAGCAGTACTTC
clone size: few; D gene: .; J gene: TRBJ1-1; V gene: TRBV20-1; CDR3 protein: CSARWTANTEAFF; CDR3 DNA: TGCAGTGCTAGATGGACGGCGAACACTGAAGCTTTCTTT
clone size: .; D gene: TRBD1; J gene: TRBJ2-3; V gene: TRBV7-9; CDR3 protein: CASSGYRDRGSDTQYF; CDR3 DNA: TGTGCCAGCAGCGGGTACCGGGACAGGGGATCAGATACGCAGTATTTT
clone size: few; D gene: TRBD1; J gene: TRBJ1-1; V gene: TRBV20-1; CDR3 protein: CSARDRGRVNTEAFF; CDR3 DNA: TGCAGTGCAAGGGACAGGGGGCGCGTGAACACTGAAGCTTTCTTT
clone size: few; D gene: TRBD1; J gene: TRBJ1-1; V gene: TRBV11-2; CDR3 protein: CASSPWDRVTEAFF; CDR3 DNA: TGTGCCAGCAGCCCCTGGGACAGGGTCACTGAAGCTTTCTTT
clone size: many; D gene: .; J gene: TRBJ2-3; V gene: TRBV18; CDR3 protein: CASSPPSRTDTQYF; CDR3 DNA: TGTGCCAGCAGTCCGCCCTCCCGCACAGATACGCAGTATTTT
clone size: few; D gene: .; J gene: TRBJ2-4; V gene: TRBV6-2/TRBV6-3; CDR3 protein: CASVDPPHIQYF; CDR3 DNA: TGTGCCAGCGTTGACCCACCCCACATTCAGTACTTC
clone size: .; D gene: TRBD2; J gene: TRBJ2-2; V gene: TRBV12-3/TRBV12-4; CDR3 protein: CASSPSGGQNTGELFF; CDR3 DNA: TGTGCCAGCAGCCCTAGCGGGGGCCAGAACACCGGGGAGCTGTTTTTT
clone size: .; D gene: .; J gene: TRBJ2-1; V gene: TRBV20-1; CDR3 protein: CSAREHYSYNEQFF; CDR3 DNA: TGCAGTGCTAGAGAGCATTACTCCTACAATGAGCAGTTCTTC
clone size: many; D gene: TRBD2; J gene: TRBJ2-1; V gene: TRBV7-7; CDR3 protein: CASSSGLAGVNEQFF; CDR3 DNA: TGTGCCAGCAGCTCGGGACTAGCGGGAGTCAATGAGCAGTTCTTC
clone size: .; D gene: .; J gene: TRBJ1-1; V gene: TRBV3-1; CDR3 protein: CASSQQTVNTEAFF; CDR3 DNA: TGTGCCAGCAGCCAACAAACAGTGAACACTGAAGCTTTCTTT
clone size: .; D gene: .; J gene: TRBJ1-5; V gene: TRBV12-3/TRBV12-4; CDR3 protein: CASSLALNSQGNQPQHF; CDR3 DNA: TGTGCCAGCAGTTTAGCGCTTAACAGCCAGGGCAATCAGCCCCAGCATTTT
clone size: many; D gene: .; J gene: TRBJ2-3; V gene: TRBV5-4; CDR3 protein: CASSFGGGGTDTQYF; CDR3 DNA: TGTGCCAGCAGCTTCGGGGGAGGTGGCACAGATACGCAGTATTTT
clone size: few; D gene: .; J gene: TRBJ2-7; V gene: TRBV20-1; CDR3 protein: CSASRLGYEQYF; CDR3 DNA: TGCAGTGCTAGTCGACTTGGCTACGAGCAGTACTTC
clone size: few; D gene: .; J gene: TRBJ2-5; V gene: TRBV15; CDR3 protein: CATTEGYQETQYF; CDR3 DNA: TGTGCCACGACCGAGGGGTACCAAGAGACCCAGTACTTC
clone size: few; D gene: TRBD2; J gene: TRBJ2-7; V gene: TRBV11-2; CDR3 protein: CATQPGLAGGTYEQYF; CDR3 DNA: TGTGCCACCCAACCGGGACTAGCGGGAGGCACCTACGAGCAGTACTTC
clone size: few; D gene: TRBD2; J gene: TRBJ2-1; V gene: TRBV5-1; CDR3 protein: CASSPTLMSGGGNEQFF; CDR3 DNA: TGCGCCAGCAGCCCCACCTTAATGAGCGGGGGGGGCAATGAGCAGTTCTTC
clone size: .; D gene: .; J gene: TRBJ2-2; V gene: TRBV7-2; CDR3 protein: CASSLDRARGTGELFF; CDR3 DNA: TGTGCCAGCAGCTTAGACAGGGCGAGGGGGACCGGGGAGCTGTTTTTT
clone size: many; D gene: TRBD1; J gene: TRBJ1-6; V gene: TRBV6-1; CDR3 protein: CASSEASQGGSPLHF; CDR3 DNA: TGTGCCAGCAGTGAAGCAAGCCAGGGGGGTTCACCCCTCCACTTT
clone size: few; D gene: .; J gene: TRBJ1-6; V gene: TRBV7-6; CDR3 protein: CASSLGRHRSSYNSPLHF; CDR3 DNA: TGTGCCAGCAGCTTAGGTCGCCACCGGAGCTCCTATAATTCACCCCTCCACTTT
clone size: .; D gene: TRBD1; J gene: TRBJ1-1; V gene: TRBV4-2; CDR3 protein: CASSRDLGQSVFTEAFF; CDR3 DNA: TGTGCCAGCAGCCGAGACCTGGGACAGTCGGTTTTCACTGAAGCTTTCTTT
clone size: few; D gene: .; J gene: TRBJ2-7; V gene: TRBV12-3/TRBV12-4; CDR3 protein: CASSAGRRRLPGFEQYF; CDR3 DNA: TGTGCCAGCAGTGCAGGCCGCAGACGCCTCCCCGGATTCGAGCAGTACTTC
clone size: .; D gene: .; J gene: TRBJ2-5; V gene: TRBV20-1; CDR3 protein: CSARGLDRETQYF; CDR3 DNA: TGCAGTGCTAGAGGACTAGACCGGGAGACCCAGTACTTC
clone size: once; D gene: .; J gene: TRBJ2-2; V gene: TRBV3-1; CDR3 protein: CASSQGFKRSWDDGELFF; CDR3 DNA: TGTGCCAGCAGCCAGGGTTTTAAACGGTCATGGGACGACGGGGAGCTGTTTTTT
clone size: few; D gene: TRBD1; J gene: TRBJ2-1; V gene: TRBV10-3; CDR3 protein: CATLLRDRGSNEQFF; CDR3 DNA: TGTGCCACCCTACTCCGGGACAGGGGATCGAATGAGCAGTTCTTC
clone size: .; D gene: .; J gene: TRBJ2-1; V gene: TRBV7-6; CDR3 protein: CASSFRLGYNEQFF; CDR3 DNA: TGTGCCAGCAGCTTCAGGTTGGGGTACAATGAGCAGTTCTTC
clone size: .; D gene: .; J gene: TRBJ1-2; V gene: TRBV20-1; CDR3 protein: CSARDLVSFYGYTF; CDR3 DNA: TGCAGTGCTAGAGATTTAGTGAGCTTCTATGGCTACACCTTC
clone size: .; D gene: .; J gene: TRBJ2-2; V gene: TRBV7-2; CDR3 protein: CASSLVWGRRLAGELFF; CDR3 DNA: TGTGCCAGCAGCTTAGTCTGGGGGCGTCGTCTCGCCGGGGAGCTGTTTTTT
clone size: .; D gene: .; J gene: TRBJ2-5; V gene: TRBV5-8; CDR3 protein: CATTSLGIQETQYF; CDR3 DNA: TGTGCCACCACGAGTTTGGGCATCCAAGAGACCCAGTACTTC
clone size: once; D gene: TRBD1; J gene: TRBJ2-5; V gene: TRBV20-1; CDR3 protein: CSARQGDETQYF; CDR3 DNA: TGCAGTGCTAGACAGGGGGACGAGACCCAGTACTTC
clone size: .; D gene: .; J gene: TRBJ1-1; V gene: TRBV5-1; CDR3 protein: CASRYIQGREAFF; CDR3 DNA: TGCGCCAGCAGATATATACAGGGTCGTGAAGCTTTCTTT
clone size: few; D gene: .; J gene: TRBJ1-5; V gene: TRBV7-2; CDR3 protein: CASSHYTGDNQPQHF; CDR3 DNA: TGTGCCAGCAGCCACTACACAGGCGACAATCAGCCCCAGCATTTT
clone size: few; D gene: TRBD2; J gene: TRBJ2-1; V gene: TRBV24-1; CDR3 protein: CATSDREGEGHEQFF; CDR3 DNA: TGTGCCACCAGTGACCGGGAGGGGGAGGGGCATGAGCAGTTCTTC
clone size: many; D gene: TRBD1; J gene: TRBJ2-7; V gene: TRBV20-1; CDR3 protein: CSASGAGGSYEQYF; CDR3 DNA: TGCAGTGCTAGCGGTGCAGGGGGCTCCTACGAGCAGTACTTC
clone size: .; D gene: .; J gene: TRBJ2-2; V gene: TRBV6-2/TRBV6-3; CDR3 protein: CASRVQEDGELFF; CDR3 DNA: TGTGCCAGCAGAGTACAGGAGGACGGGGAGCTGTTTTTT
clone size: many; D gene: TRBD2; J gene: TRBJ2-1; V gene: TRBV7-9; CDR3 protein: CASSSTGGPGWNEQFF; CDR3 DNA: TGTGCCAGCAGCTCAACGGGAGGCCCGGGGTGGAATGAGCAGTTCTTC
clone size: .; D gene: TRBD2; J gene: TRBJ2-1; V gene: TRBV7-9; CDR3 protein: CASSLAAGVLSEQFF; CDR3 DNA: TGTGCCAGCAGCTTAGCCGCGGGAGTATTAAGTGAGCAGTTCTTC
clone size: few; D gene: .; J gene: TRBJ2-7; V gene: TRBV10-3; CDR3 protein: CAISESLVPSLNYEQYF; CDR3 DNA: TGTGCCATCAGTGAGTCGCTGGTCCCTAGCTTAAACTACGAGCAGTACTTC
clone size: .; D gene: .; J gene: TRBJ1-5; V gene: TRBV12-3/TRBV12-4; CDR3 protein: CASSQAGSANQPQHF; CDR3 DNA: TGTGCCAGCAGTCAGGCCGGCTCAGCTAATCAGCCCCAGCATTTT
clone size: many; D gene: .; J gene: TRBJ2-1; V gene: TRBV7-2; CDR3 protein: CASRDRLSSYNEQFF; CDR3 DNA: TGTGCCAGTCGGGACCGACTTAGCTCCTACAATGAGCAGTTCTTC
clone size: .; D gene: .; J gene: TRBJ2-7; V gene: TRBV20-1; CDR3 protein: CSARDLRQAYEQYF; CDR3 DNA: TGCAGTGCTAGAGATCTCAGGCAGGCCTACGAGCAGTACTTC